Listed below are T cell receptor beta chains from one sample, sequenced in a study of T-cell reconstitution after alpha-beta-depleted transplantation in children. TCRdb analysed the PCR reads with MiXCR anew, one entry per CDR3 protein. Of approximately 250,000 distinct CDR3 sequences in the sample, 9.7% were seen once. The sequencing here drew on PBMCs from the stem cell graft donor, taken from the stem cell graft. Every receptor here comes from a human donor who donated a stem cell graft to a child with SCID. CDR3s include the opening cysteine and the closing phenylalanine or tryptophan. The order of the fields is clone size, CDR3 length, V gene, D gene, J gene, CDR3 protein, CDR3 DNA. D genes are given only for firm matches. The size entry is marked missing in some rows and otherwise reads once, few, many or a size class.

clone size: many
CDR3 length: 17
V gene: TRBV2
D gene: NA
J gene: TRBJ2-7
CDR3 protein: CASSELVWEPGAYEQYF
CDR3 DNA: TGTGCCAGCAGTGAACTAGTCTGGGAACCGGGGGCATACGAGCAGTACTTC

clone size: NA
CDR3 length: 12
V gene: TRBV20-1
D gene: NA
J gene: TRBJ1-2
CDR3 protein: CSALMEDWGYTF
CDR3 DNA: TGCAGTGCTCTCATGGAGGATTGGGGCTACACCTTC

clone size: many
CDR3 length: 12
V gene: TRBV6-5
D gene: NA
J gene: TRBJ1-2
CDR3 protein: CASHGLTHGYTF
CDR3 DNA: TGTGCCAGCCACGGACTAACCCATGGCTACACCTTC

clone size: many
CDR3 length: 14
V gene: TRBV20-1
D gene: NA
J gene: TRBJ1-1
CDR3 protein: CSALGGARNTEAFF
CDR3 DNA: TGCAGTGCCCTAGGGGGGGCGAGGAACACTGAAGCTTTCTTT

clone size: few
CDR3 length: 12
V gene: TRBV20-1
D gene: NA
J gene: TRBJ1-1
CDR3 protein: CSARTGGVEAFF
CDR3 DNA: TGCAGTGCTAGAACAGGAGGGGTTGAAGCTTTCTTT

clone size: many
CDR3 length: 16
V gene: TRBV3-1
D gene: NA
J gene: TRBJ2-3
CDR3 protein: CASSQGFPSVTDTQYF
CDR3 DNA: TGTGCCAGCAGCCAAGGTTTCCCCTCGGTTACAGATACGCAGTATTTT

clone size: few
CDR3 length: 15
V gene: TRBV12-3/TRBV12-4
D gene: TRBD1
J gene: TRBJ1-1
CDR3 protein: CASSPEDRLNTEAFF
CDR3 DNA: TGTGCCAGCAGTCCCGAGGACAGGTTGAACACTGAAGCTTTCTTT

clone size: many
CDR3 length: 16
V gene: TRBV7-6
D gene: TRBD1
J gene: TRBJ2-5
CDR3 protein: CASSLETTGVGETQYF
CDR3 DNA: TGTGCCAGCAGCTTAGAAACCACAGGGGTTGGGGAGACCCAGTACTTC

clone size: many
CDR3 length: 15
V gene: TRBV4-1
D gene: NA
J gene: TRBJ2-3
CDR3 protein: CASSVTFVGIDTQYF
CDR3 DNA: TGCGCCAGCAGCGTCACCTTCGTGGGGATAGATACGCAGTATTTT

clone size: many
CDR3 length: 15
V gene: TRBV18
D gene: NA
J gene: TRBJ1-1
CDR3 protein: CASSPQALDSGLAFF
CDR3 DNA: TGTGCCAGCTCACCACAGGCCCTAGACTCCGGACTGGCTTTCTTT

clone size: many
CDR3 length: 15
V gene: TRBV20-1
D gene: TRBD2
J gene: TRBJ2-3
CDR3 protein: CSARVGGTSTDTQYF
CDR3 DNA: TGCAGTGCTAGGGTGGGAGGGACTAGCACAGATACGCAGTATTTT

clone size: many
CDR3 length: 15
V gene: TRBV5-1
D gene: NA
J gene: TRBJ1-4
CDR3 protein: CASSPPGNANEKLFF
CDR3 DNA: TGCGCCAGCAGCCCTCCAGGGAACGCTAATGAAAAACTGTTTTTT

clone size: many
CDR3 length: 15
V gene: TRBV10-3
D gene: TRBD2
J gene: TRBJ2-5
CDR3 protein: CAIRPSGGVPETQYF
CDR3 DNA: TGTGCCATCAGGCCTAGCGGGGGAGTCCCAGAGACCCAGTACTTC

clone size: many
CDR3 length: 13
V gene: TRBV5-1
D gene: NA
J gene: TRBJ1-4
CDR3 protein: CASRYTLNEKLFF
CDR3 DNA: TGCGCCAGCAGATACACACTCAATGAAAAACTGTTTTTT

clone size: many
CDR3 length: 14
V gene: TRBV12-3/TRBV12-4
D gene: NA
J gene: TRBJ1-4
CDR3 protein: CASSGGGKNEKLFF
CDR3 DNA: TGTGCCAGCAGTGGAGGTGGGAAAAATGAAAAACTGTTTTTT

clone size: many
CDR3 length: 14
V gene: TRBV7-2
D gene: NA
J gene: TRBJ2-3
CDR3 protein: CASSFDRNTDTQYF
CDR3 DNA: TGTGCCAGCAGCTTTGACAGGAACACAGATACGCAGTATTTT

clone size: many
CDR3 length: 14
V gene: TRBV20-1
D gene: TRBD1
J gene: TRBJ1-1
CDR3 protein: CSARHPGGETEAFF
CDR3 DNA: TGCAGTGCTCGCCACCCAGGGGGCGAGACTGAAGCTTTCTTT

clone size: many
CDR3 length: 13
V gene: TRBV29-1
D gene: NA
J gene: TRBJ2-7
CDR3 protein: CSARQGGYSEQYF
CDR3 DNA: TGCAGCGCCCGACAGGGAGGGTACAGCGAGCAGTACTTC

clone size: NA
CDR3 length: 16
V gene: TRBV18
D gene: TRBD1
J gene: TRBJ1-1
CDR3 protein: CASSPTGAGANTEAFF
CDR3 DNA: TGTGCCAGCTCACCAACAGGGGCAGGGGCGAACACTGAAGCTTTCTTT

clone size: many
CDR3 length: 13
V gene: TRBV6-6
D gene: TRBD1
J gene: TRBJ1-2
CDR3 protein: CASSFPGGDGYTF
CDR3 DNA: TGTGCCAGCAGTTTCCCAGGGGGCGACGGCTACACCTTC

clone size: NA
CDR3 length: 16
V gene: TRBV28
D gene: TRBD2
J gene: TRBJ2-5
CDR3 protein: CASSLGGAGAQETQYF
CDR3 DNA: TGTGCCAGCAGTCTTGGCGGAGCGGGGGCCCAAGAGACCCAGTACTTC

clone size: many
CDR3 length: 14
V gene: TRBV5-5
D gene: NA
J gene: TRBJ2-1
CDR3 protein: CASSWVGTGEIWFF
CDR3 DNA: TGTGCCAGCAGCTGGGTGGGCACAGGTGAAATCTGGTTCTTC

clone size: many
CDR3 length: 15
V gene: TRBV12-3/TRBV12-4
D gene: NA
J gene: TRBJ1-3
CDR3 protein: CASSSSASSGNTIYF
CDR3 DNA: TGTGCCAGCAGCTCTAGTGCGAGCTCTGGAAACACCATATATTTT

clone size: many
CDR3 length: 14
V gene: TRBV15
D gene: TRBD1
J gene: TRBJ2-3
CDR3 protein: CATSRAQGEDTQYF
CDR3 DNA: TGTGCCACCAGCAGAGCTCAGGGGGAGGATACGCAGTATTTT

clone size: many
CDR3 length: 11
V gene: TRBV4-2
D gene: NA
J gene: TRBJ2-1
CDR3 protein: CASSQDNEQFF
CDR3 DNA: TGTGCCAGCAGCCAGGACAATGAGCAGTTCTTC

clone size: many
CDR3 length: 14
V gene: TRBV15
D gene: NA
J gene: TRBJ1-1
CDR3 protein: CATSRGGENTEAFF
CDR3 DNA: TGTGCCACCAGCAGAGGAGGAGAGAACACTGAAGCTTTCTTT

clone size: many
CDR3 length: 12
V gene: TRBV9
D gene: NA
J gene: TRBJ2-3
CDR3 protein: CASSEFRDTQYF
CDR3 DNA: TGTGCCAGCAGCGAATTCCGGGATACGCAGTATTTT

clone size: many
CDR3 length: 14
V gene: TRBV4-1
D gene: NA
J gene: TRBJ2-7
CDR3 protein: CASSLPGHYYEQYF
CDR3 DNA: TGCGCCAGCAGCCTCCCGGGACACTACTACGAGCAGTACTTC

clone size: NA
CDR3 length: 17
V gene: TRBV7-9
D gene: TRBD2
J gene: TRBJ2-2
CDR3 protein: CASSFSVSGGTIGELFF
CDR3 DNA: TGTGCCAGCAGCTTTTCAGTATCCGGGGGGACCATCGGGGAGCTGTTTTTT

clone size: NA
CDR3 length: 13
V gene: TRBV3-1
D gene: NA
J gene: TRBJ1-1
CDR3 protein: CASSQMSAAEAFF
CDR3 DNA: TGTGCCAGCAGCCAAATGAGCGCGGCGGAAGCTTTCTTT

clone size: many
CDR3 length: 19
V gene: TRBV10-3
D gene: TRBD1
J gene: TRBJ1-6
CDR3 protein: CAISESDRGPAFSNSPLHF
CDR3 DNA: TGTGCCATCAGTGAGTCGGACAGGGGACCCGCATTCAGTAATTCACCCCTCCACTTT

clone size: NA
CDR3 length: 13
V gene: TRBV6-5
D gene: NA
J gene: TRBJ1-1
CDR3 protein: CASSYGGRTEAFF
CDR3 DNA: TGTGCCAGCAGTTACGGGGGGAGAACTGAAGCGTTCTTT

clone size: many
CDR3 length: 14
V gene: TRBV5-1
D gene: NA
J gene: TRBJ2-7
CDR3 protein: CASRDVSSSYEQYF
CDR3 DNA: TGCGCCAGCAGGGACGTCTCTAGCTCCTACGAGCAGTACTTC

clone size: NA
CDR3 length: 14
V gene: TRBV7-9
D gene: NA
J gene: TRBJ2-3
CDR3 protein: CASSLFSGTDTQYF
CDR3 DNA: TGTGCCAGCAGCTTGTTTAGCGGCACAGATACGCAGTATTTT

clone size: NA
CDR3 length: 15
V gene: TRBV2
D gene: NA
J gene: TRBJ2-5
CDR3 protein: CASSEGPGGQETQYF
CDR3 DNA: TGTGCCAGCAGTGAAGGTCCCGGGGGCCAAGAGACCCAGTACTTC

clone size: many
CDR3 length: 14
V gene: TRBV7-9
D gene: NA
J gene: TRBJ1-2
CDR3 protein: CASRSGVSNYGYTF
CDR3 DNA: TGTGCCAGCAGGTCTGGTGTTTCAAACTATGGCTACACCTTC